This record concerns one T cell receptor beta chain sequence. The data belong to a study of blood T cell repertoires in COVID-19. In the source study's methods: Amplification of reference gene primers provided the estimated nucleated cell counts. The protocol was immunoSEQ multiplex PCR, while the TCRdb copy is restricted to in-frame clones and leaves out a portion. V, J and clone size derive from that table, while D and trimming were established from the DNA sequence. This table holds around 330,000 clones, 85% found once. This CDR3 has 15 residues. Germline V lookup: CDR1 LGHNA, CDR2 YNFKEQ. V lost 2 bases and J 5 bases, leaving 15 bases between the germline ends. The study recruited people aged roughly 18 to 100 years across around 24 US areas. Cohorts were assigned according to the clinical history that participants reported. In the 2 weeks before study entry, exposed participants met a COVID-19 case, which was PCR-confirmed or clinician-diagnosed.

The clonotype was recovered from a woman in her 30s who had been exposed to COVID-19. The sequenced sample consisted of PBMCs or T cells enriched from blood (not recorded which). The chain uses TRBV4-2 and TRBJ1-2; unclear D gene. The CDR3 spells CASSQTREGRYGYTF. Written as DNA, the CDR3 is TGTGCCAGCAGCCAAACGAGGGAGGGTCGGTATGGCTACACCTTC.